A selection of T cell receptor beta chains follows, all from one sample in a study of radiation and T cells in renal cell carcinoma. Data came from immunoSEQ multiplex PCR; TCRdb stores just in-frame clones and leaves some out. Of around 140,000 clones in the sample, about 85% were seen once. This sample comprised blood, obtained from a patient whose treatment included radiotherapy and nephrectomy. Receptors were obtained from a woman in her seventies with renal cell carcinoma. The CDR3 runs from the conserved cysteine through the conserved F or W. The D gene is left open where the match is weak. Rows give clone size only sometimes, using once, few, many, or a class for an expanded clone.

d_gene,abundance,v_gene,j_gene,CDR3nt,CDR3aa
.,.,TRBV7-8,TRBJ2-1,TGTGCCAGCAGCTTACGGCAGAACAATGAGCAGTTCTTC,CASSLRQNNEQFF
.,.,TRBV5-1,TRBJ1-1,TGCGCCAGCAGCCCCGGACCCGCGAACACTGAAGCTTTCTTT,CASSPGPANTEAFF
TRBD2,.,TRBV7-2,TRBJ2-2,TGTGCCAGCAGTGGGCGGATCCAGCGGGGACTCACCGGGGAGCTGTTTTTT,CASSGRIQRGLTGELFF
.,.,TRBV6-5,TRBJ1-6,TGTGCCAGCAGAAAGGGACACTGGAATTCACCCCTCCACTTT,CASRKGHWNSPLHF
TRBD1,.,TRBV7-8,TRBJ1-5,TGTGCCAGCAGCTTAAGAGGACAGGGGGCGGGGGTGTTTGTGCCCCAGCATTTT,CASSLRGQGAGVFVPQHF
TRBD1,once,TRBV4-1,TRBJ1-4,TGCGCCAGCAGCCAAGAGGGGACAGAGAATGAAAAACTGTTTTTT,CASSQEGTENEKLFF
TRBD1,.,TRBV5-1,TRBJ2-5,TGCGCCAGCAGCAAAGAATCGACAGGGGGCGAGACCCAGTACTTC,CASSKESTGGETQYF
.,.,TRBV7-9,TRBJ2-5,TGTGCCAGCAGCCCCGGACAGAGCTACCAAGAGACCCAGTACTTC,CASSPGQSYQETQYF
.,.,TRBV11-2,TRBJ1-2,TGTGCCAGCAGCTTAGACAATAACTATGGCTACACCTTC,CASSLDNNYGYTF
.,.,TRBV7-9,TRBJ1-1,TGTGCCAGCAGCCCCCCCAGGACTGAAGCTTTCTTT,CASSPPRTEAFF
TRBD2,.,TRBV10-2,TRBJ2-1,TGCGCCAGCGGGAGGAGGGGAGCGGGGAATGAGCAGTTCTTC,CASGRRGAGNEQFF
.,.,TRBV11-3,TRBJ2-7,TGTGCCAGCAGCCCGAGGGACGGCTCCTACGAGCAGTACTTC,CASSPRDGSYEQYF
.,.,TRBV6-1,TRBJ1-1,TGTGCCAGCAGTGAATCAGGGCAGTTCACTGAAGCTTTCTTT,CASSESGQFTEAFF
.,once,TRBV5-6,TRBJ1-4,TGTGCCAGCAGCTTGTCCGGGATCGCTAATGAAAAACTGTTTTTT,CASSLSGIANEKLFF
.,.,TRBV7-2,TRBJ1-6,TGTGCCAGCAGCCGAGCAAGGGGCGAGAATTCACCCCTCCACTTT,CASSRARGENSPLHF
.,.,TRBV11-2,TRBJ1-2,TGTGCCAGCAGCTTAGCAGCCTCTAACTATGGCTACACCTTC,CASSLAASNYGYTF
.,.,TRBV6-1,TRBJ1-4,TGTGCCAGCAGTGTGTTGACAGCGGCTAATGAAAAACTGTTTTTT,CASSVLTAANEKLFF
.,.,TRBV30,TRBJ2-5,TGTGCCTGGAGTGTTGGGGCTGGAGAGACCCAGTACTTC,CAWSVGAGETQYF
.,.,TRBV5-1,TRBJ2-7,TGCGCCAGCAGTTCTTTGCGGGACGGCCCTGGGGAGCAGTACTTC,CASSSLRDGPGEQYF
TRBD2,once,TRBV5-1,TRBJ2-5,TGCGCCAGCAGCCTGACTAGCGGGGGGAAAGAGACCCAGTACTTC,CASSLTSGGKETQYF
TRBD1,.,TRBV29-1,TRBJ2-1,TGTACCGGGACAGGGGGGTACAATGAGCAGTTCTTC,CTGTGGYNEQFF
.,.,TRBV7-8,TRBJ1-1,TGTGCCAGCAGCCCCGGAGGGGGCACTGAAGCTTTCTTT,CASSPGGGTEAFF
.,.,TRBV10-1,TRBJ2-2,TGCGCCAGTTCACCTCCGAACACCGGGGAGCTGTTTTTT,CASSPPNTGELFF
.,.,TRBV10-3,TRBJ1-1,TGTGCCATCAGTACAGGGAACACTGAAGCTTTCTTT,CAISTGNTEAFF
TRBD1,.,TRBV9,TRBJ2-7,TGTGCCAGCAGCGCGACGGGACAGGGCTTCTACGAGCAGTACTTC,CASSATGQGFYEQYF
TRBD1,.,TRBV6-5,TRBJ2-1,TGTGCCAGCAGTTACAACAGGGGGCAACTACACAATGAGCAGTTCTTC,CASSYNRGQLHNEQFF
.,once,TRBV5-4,TRBJ2-3,TGTGCCAGCAGCTCGCGGCGCACAGATACGCAGTATTTT,CASSSRRTDTQYF
.,.,TRBV19,TRBJ1-5,TGTGCCAGTAGTATCGTTACCAGTTCAAATCAGCCCCAGCATTTT,CASSIVTSSNQPQHF
TRBD2,.,TRBV7-9,TRBJ2-5,TGTGCCAGCAGTTCTAGCGGGGCTCGTGGAGAGACCCAGTACTTC,CASSSSGARGETQYF
TRBD1,.,TRBV6-1,TRBJ2-5,TGTGCCAGCAGTTTACAGGGGCGAGAGACCCAGTACTTC,CASSLQGRETQYF
.,.,TRBV30,TRBJ1-1,TGTGCCGCCGCCATCGGTTGGGGCACTGAAGCTTTCTTT,CAAAIGWGTEAFF
.,.,TRBV15,TRBJ2-3,TGTGCCACCAGCAGCTGGACAGACACAGATACGCAGTATTTT,CATSSWTDTDTQYF
TRBD2,.,TRBV5-1,TRBJ2-1,TGCGCCAGCAACCGGGGGGACTCCTACAATGAGCAGTTCTTC,CASNRGDSYNEQFF
.,few,TRBV6-6,TRBJ1-5,TGTGCCAGCAGTTACCCCAGGGACGATCAGCCCCAGCATTTT,CASSYPRDDQPQHF
TRBD1,.,TRBV5-1,TRBJ1-1,TGCGCCAGCAGCTTTCCATTAGGGGGCAGAGGCGACACTGAAGCTTTCTTT,CASSFPLGGRGDTEAFF